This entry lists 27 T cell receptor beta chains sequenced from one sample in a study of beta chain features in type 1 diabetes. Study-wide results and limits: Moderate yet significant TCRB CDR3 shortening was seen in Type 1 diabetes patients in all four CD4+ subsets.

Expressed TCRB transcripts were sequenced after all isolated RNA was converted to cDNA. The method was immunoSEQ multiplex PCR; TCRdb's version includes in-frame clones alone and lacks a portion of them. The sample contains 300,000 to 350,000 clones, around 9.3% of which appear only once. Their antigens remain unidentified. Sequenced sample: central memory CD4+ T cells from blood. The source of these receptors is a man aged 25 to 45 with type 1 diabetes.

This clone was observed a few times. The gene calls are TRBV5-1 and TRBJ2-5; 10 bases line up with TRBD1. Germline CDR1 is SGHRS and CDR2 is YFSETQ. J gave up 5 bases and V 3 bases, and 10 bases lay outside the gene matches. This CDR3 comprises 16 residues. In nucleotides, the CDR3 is TGCGCCAGCAGCTCCGACAGGGGGCGGATGGGCGAGACCCAGTACTTC. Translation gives CASSSDRGRMGETQYF.

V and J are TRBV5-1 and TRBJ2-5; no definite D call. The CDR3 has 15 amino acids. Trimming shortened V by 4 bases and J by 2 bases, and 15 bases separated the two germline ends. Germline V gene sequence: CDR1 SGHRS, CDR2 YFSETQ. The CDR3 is CASSGTVGEQETQYF. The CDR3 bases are TGCGCCAGCAGCGGTACTGTCGGCGAACAAGAGACCCAGTACTTC.

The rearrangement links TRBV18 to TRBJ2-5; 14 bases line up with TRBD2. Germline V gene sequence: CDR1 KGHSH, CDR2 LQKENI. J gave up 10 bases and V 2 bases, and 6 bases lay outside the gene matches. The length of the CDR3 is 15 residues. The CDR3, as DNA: TGTGCCAGCTCACCAACCGGGACTAGCGGGGGTATCCAGTACTTC. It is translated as CASSPTGTSGGIQYF.

CDR3 region: CASSLDWTNTAYGYTF. The CDR3 DNA sequence: TGTGCCAGCAGCTTAGATTGGACAAACACGGCGTATGGCTACACCTTC. The chain employs TRBV13 and TRBJ1-2, with TRBD1 as a possible D gene (5 bases). Germline-derived CDR1 and CDR2 are PRHDT and FYEKMQ (reference sequence). The V end was cut by 1 base, the J end by 5 bases, with 17 bases between. The CDR3 is made up of 16 amino acids.

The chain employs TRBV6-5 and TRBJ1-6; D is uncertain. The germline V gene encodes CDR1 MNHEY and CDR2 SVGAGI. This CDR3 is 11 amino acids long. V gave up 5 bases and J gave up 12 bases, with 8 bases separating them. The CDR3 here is CASSNRRPLHF. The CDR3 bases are TGTGCCAGCAGTAATCGGAGACCCCTCCACTTT.

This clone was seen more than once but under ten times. This CDR3 reads CASSLAAPDGYTF. In DNA, the CDR3 is TGTGCCAGCAGCTTAGCCGCTCCCGATGGCTACACCTTC. This chain joins TRBV7-2 and TRBJ1-2; D is uncertain. Germline V gene sequence: CDR1 SGHTA, CDR2 FQGNSA. The CDR3 runs to 13 residues. With 0 bases removed from V and 6 bases from J, the gap between germline ends came to 8 bases.

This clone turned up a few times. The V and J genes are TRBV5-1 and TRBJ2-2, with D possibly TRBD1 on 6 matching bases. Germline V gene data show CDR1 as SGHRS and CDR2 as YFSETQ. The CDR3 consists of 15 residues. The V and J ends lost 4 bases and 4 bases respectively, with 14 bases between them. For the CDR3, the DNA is TGCGCCAGCAGCCCTATGGGGGCCGGCACCGGGGAGCTGTTTTTT. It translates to CASSPMGAGTGELFF.

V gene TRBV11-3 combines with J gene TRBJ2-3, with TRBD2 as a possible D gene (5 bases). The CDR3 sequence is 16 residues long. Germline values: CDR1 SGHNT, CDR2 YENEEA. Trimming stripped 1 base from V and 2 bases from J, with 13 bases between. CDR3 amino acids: CASSLGTDPFTDTQYF. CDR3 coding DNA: TGTGCCAGCAGCTTAGGGACTGATCCTTTCACAGATACGCAGTATTTT.

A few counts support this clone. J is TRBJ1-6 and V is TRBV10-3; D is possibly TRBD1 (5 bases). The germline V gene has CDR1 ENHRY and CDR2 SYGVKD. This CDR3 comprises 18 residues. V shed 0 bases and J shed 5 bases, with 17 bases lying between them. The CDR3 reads CAISESAGQFENNSPLHF. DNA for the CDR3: TGTGCCATCAGTGAGTCGGCAGGGCAATTTGAGAATAATTCACCCCTCCACTTT.

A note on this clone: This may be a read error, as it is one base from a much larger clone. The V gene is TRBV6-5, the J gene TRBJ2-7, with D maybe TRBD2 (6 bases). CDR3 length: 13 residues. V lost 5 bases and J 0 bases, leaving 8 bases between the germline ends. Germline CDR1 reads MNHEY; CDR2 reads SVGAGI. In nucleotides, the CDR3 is TGTGCCAGCAGTGAGGACTACTCCTACGAGCAGTACTTC. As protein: CASSEDYSYEQYF.

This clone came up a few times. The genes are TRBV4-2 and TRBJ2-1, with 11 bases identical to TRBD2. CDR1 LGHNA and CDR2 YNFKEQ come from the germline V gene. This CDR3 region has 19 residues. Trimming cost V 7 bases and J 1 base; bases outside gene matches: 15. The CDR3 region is CASTPYASGGSPSYNEQFF. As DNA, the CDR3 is TGTGCCAGCACCCCTTACGCTAGCGGGGGGTCTCCTTCCTACAATGAGCAGTTCTTC.

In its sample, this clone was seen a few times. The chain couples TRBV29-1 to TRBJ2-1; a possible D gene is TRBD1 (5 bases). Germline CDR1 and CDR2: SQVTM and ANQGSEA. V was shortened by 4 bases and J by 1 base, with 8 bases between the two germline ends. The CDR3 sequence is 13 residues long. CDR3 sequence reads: CSVGKGSYNEQFF. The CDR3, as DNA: TGCAGCGTTGGGAAGGGGTCCTACAATGAGCAGTTCTTC.

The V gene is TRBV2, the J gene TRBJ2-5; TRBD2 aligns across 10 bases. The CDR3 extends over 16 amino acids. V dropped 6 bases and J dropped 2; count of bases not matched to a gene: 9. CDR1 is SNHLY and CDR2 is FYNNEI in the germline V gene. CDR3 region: CASRAGLAGDQETQYF. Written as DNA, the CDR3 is TGTGCCAGCAGGGCGGGGCTAGCGGGGGATCAAGAGACCCAGTACTTC.

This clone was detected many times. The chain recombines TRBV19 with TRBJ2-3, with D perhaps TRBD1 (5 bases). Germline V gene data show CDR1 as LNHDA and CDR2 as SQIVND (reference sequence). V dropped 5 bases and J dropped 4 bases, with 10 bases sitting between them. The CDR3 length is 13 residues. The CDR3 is CASSFRQPDTQYF. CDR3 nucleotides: TGTGCCAGTAGTTTTCGACAGCCAGATACGCAGTATTTT.

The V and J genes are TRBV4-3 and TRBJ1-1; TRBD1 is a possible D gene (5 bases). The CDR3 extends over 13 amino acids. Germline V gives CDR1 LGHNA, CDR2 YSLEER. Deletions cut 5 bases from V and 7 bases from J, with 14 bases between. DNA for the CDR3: TGCGCCAGCAGCGGAAAGGGGTTTCGTGAAGCTTTCTTT. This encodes CASSGKGFREAFF.

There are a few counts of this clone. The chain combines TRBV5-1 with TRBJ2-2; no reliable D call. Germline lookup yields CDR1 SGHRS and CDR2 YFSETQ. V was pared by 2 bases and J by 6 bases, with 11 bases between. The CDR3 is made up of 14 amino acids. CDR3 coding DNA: TGCGCCAGCAGCTTTGGGCAGGTTCCCGGGGAGCTGTTTTTT. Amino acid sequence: CASSFGQVPGELFF.

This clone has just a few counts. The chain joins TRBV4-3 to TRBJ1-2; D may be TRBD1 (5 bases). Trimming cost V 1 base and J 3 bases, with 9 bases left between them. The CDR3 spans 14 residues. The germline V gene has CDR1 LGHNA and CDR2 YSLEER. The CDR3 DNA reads TGCGCCAGCAGCCAAGTGGGGGAACACTATGGCTACACCTTC. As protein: CASSQVGEHYGYTF.

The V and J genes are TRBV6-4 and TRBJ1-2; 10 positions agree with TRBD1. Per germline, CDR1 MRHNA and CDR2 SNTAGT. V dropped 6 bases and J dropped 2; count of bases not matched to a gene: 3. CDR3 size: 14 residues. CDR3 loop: CASSGDRGNYGYTF. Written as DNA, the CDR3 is TGTGCCAGCAGCGGGGACAGGGGAAACTATGGCTACACCTTC.

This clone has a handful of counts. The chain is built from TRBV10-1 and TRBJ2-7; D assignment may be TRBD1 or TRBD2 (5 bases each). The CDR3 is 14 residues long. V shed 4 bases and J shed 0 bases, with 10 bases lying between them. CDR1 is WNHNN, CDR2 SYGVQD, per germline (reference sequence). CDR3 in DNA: TGCGCCAGCAGTGGGGACGGGCTCTCCTACGAGCAGTACTTC. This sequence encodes CASSGDGLSYEQYF.

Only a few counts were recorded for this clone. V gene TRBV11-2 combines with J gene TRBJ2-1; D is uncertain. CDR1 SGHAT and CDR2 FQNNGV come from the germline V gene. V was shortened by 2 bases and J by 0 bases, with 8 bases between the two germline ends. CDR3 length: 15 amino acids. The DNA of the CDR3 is TGTGCCAGCAGCTTAATTAGCCCCTCCTACAATGAGCAGTTCTTC. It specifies CASSLISPSYNEQFF.

The CDR3 protein is CASSLGFLGSSEQFF. The CDR3 DNA reads as TGTGCCAGCAGCTTAGGTTTTCTGGGGTCCAGCGAGCAGTTCTTC. This chain joins TRBV7-8 and TRBJ2-1, with D unresolved. The CDR3 has 15 amino acids. Deletions cut 1 base from V and 10 bases from J, with 17 bases between. Germline-derived CDR1 and CDR2 are SGHVS and FQNEAQ.

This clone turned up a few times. CDR3 protein: CASSHPKGRNSGANVLTF. As DNA, the CDR3 is TGTGCCAGCAGCCACCCAAAGGGACGGAACTCTGGGGCCAACGTCCTGACTTTC. V and J are TRBV7-9 and TRBJ2-6, with D tentatively TRBD1 or TRBD2 (5 bases each). V was cut by 5 bases and J by 0 bases, with 17 bases left in between. The CDR3 is made up of 18 amino acids. The germline CDR1 and CDR2 sequences are SEHNR and FQNEAQ (reference sequence).

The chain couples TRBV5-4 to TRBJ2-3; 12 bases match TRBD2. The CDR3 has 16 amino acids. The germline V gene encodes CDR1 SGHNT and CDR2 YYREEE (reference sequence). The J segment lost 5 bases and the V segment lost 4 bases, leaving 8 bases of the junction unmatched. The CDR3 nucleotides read TGTGCCAGCAGCCCAAGACTAGCGGGGGATCGAGATACGCAGTATTTT. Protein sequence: CASSPRLAGDRDTQYF. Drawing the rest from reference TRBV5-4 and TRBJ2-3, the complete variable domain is ETGVTQSPTHLIKTRGQQVTLRCSSQSGHNTVSWYQQALGQGPQFIFQYYREEENGRGNFPPRFSGLQFPNYSSELNVNALELDDSALYLCASSPRLAGDRDTQYFGPGTRLTVL.

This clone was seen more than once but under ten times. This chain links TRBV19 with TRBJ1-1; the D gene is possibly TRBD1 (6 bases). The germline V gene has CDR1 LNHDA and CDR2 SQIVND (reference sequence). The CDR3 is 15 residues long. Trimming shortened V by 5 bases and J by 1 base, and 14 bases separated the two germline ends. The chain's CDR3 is CASSSTGHANTEAFF. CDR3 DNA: TGTGCCAGTAGTTCAACGGGACACGCGAACACTGAAGCTTTCTTT.

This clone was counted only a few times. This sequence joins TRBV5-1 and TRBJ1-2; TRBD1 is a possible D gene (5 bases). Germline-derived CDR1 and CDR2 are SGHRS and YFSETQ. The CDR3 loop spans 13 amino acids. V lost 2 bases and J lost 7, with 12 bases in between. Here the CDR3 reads CASSLRQGGGYTF. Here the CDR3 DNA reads TGCGCCAGCAGCTTAAGGCAGGGCGGTGGCTACACCTTC.

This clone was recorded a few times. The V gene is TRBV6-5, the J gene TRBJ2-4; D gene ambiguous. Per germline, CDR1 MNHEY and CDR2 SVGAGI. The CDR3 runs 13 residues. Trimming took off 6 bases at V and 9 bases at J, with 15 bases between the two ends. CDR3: CASRPHAQGIQYF. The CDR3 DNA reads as TGTGCCAGCAGACCCCACGCCCAAGGCATTCAGTACTTC.

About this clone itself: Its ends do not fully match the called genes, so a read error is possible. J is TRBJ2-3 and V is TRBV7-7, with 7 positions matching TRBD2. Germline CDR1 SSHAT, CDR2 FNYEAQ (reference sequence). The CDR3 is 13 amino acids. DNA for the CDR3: TGTGCTAGCAGCTTATCGGGGGGAGAGACGCAGTATTTT. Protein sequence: CASSLSGGETQYF.